This T cell receptor (beta chain) was sequenced in a study of blood T cell repertoires in COVID-19. From germline, CDR1 is SGHNT and CDR2 YYREEE (reference sequence). This CDR3 region has 15 residues. The trim removed 4 bases at V and 5 bases at J, leaving 11 bases unmatched. Libraries were prepared by immunoSEQ multiplex PCR; TCRdb keeps only in-frame clonotypes and omits some of them. Of more than 100,000 clones listed, more than 70% were seen once; the top ten hold around 1.4%. The TCR sequence derives from a man between 60 and 70 years old with acute or convalescent COVID-19. The sequenced sample consisted of peripheral blood. This chain joins TRBV5-4 and TRBJ1-1; 7 bases align to TRBD1. The CDR3 DNA reads TGTGCCAGCAGCCGCGAGGGGGCGCTGGGGACTGAAGCTTTCTTT. As protein: CASSREGALGTEAFF. Supplemented by reference TRBV5-4 and TRBJ1-1, the full variable domain reads ETGVTQSPTHLIKTRGQQVTLRCSSQSGHNTVSWYQQALGQGPQFIFQYYREEENGRGNFPPRFSGLQFPNYSSELNVNALELDDSALYLCASSREGALGTEAFFGQGTRLTVV.